In its sample, the clone carrying this T cell receptor (beta chain) was seen once. The data are from a study of blood T cell repertoires in COVID-19. Study-level information: PBMCs, B-cell-depleted T cells, or T cells were the source of the cDNA or gDNA that made up the material.

The repertoire was sequenced with immunoSEQ multiplex PCR; TCRdb's copy has only in-frame clones and lacks some. The data show roughly 200,000 clones, around four fifths seen once. This receptor was taken from a woman of 80 years or more with active or convalescent COVID-19. The specimen was peripheral blood.

The CDR3 is CASSTSGGFEQYF. CDR3 bases: TGTGCCAGCAGTACTAGCGGGGGTTTCGAGCAGTACTTC. V is TRBV12-3 or TRBV12-4 and J is TRBJ2-7; the match to TRBD2 covers 11 bases. This CDR3 contains 13 residues. Unmatched junction bases numbered 3, after V lost 5 bases and J lost 6 bases.